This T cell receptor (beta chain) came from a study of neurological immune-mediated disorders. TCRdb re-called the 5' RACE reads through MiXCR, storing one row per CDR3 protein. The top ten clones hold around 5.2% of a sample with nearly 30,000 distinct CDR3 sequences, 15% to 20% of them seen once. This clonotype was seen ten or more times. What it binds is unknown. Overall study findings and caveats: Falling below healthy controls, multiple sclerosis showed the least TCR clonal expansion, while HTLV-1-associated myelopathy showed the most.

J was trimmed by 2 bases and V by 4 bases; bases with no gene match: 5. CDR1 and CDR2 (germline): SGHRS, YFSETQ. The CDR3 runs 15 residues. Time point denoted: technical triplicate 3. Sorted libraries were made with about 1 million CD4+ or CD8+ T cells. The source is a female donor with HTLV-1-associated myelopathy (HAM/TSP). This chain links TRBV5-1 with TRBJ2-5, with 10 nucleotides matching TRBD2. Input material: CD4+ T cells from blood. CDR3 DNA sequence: TGCGCCAGCAGCGTTCGTAGCGGGGGGCAAGAGACCCAGTACTTC. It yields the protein CASSVRSGGQETQYF.